One and the same sample provided the 16 T cell receptor beta chains below, sequenced in a study of regulatory T cells in long-lasting Graves disease. Time point denoted: persistent/refractory GD, antithyroid drugs over 5 years with positive TRAb. From PBMCs, RNA was extracted and then used to make the TCR library. For TCR beta, libraries came from iRepertoire HTBI primers and Arm-PCR of CDR3 regions. One entry per CDR3 protein, called by TCRdb with MiXCR from the multiplex PCR reads. The sample consists of around 400,000 distinct CDR3 sequences, 23% of them appearing once. The source was peripheral blood mononuclear cells (PBMCs), collected when the disease was refractory, from a patient treated with antithyroid drugs. The receptors here all came from a middle-aged woman with Graves disease.

The chain has TRBV10-3 and TRBJ2-2; D is possibly TRBD2 (6 bases). The CDR3 length is 13 residues. Trimming removed 10 bases from V and 6 bases from J, with 15 bases in between. Looked up from germline, CDR1 is ENHRY and CDR2 is SYGVKD. The CDR3 loop reads CANSGTGAGELFF. CDR3 in DNA: TGTGCCAATTCCGGGACGGGGGCCGGGGAGCTGTTTTTT.

This clonotype was seen at least ten times. V usage is TRBV20-1 and J usage is TRBJ2-7; a weak D match, TRBD2 (6 bases). Germline lookup yields CDR1 DFQATT and CDR2 SNEGSKA (reference sequence). Trimming removed 6 bases at V and 3 bases at J, with 15 bases between. The CDR3 has 13 residues. CDR3 coding DNA: TGCAGTGCCTATAGGAGGGCCGACTACGAGCAGTACTTC. It yields the protein CSAYRRADYEQYF.

This clonotype was seen more than once but under ten times. This sequence joins TRBV11-2 and TRBJ2-7; maybe TRBD1 (5 bases). Germline loops: CDR1 SGHAT, CDR2 FQNNGV. This CDR3 has 13 amino acids. The V and J ends lost 5 bases and 5 bases respectively, with 13 bases between them. CDR3 region: CASSPGQKNEQYF. Here the CDR3 DNA reads TGTGCCAGCAGCCCAGGACAAAAAAACGAGCAGTACTTC.

This clonotype was observed many times. V gene TRBV6-1 combines with J gene TRBJ2-4, with 14 bases identical to TRBD2. J gave up 4 bases and V 6 bases, and 11 bases lay outside the gene matches. The germline CDR1 and CDR2 sequences are MNHNS and SASEGT. This CDR3 region has 18 residues. In nucleotides, the CDR3 is TGTGCCAGCAGACGCCCGGGACTAGCGGGAGAGTGGAAAAACATTCAGTACTTC. Its translation is CASRRPGLAGEWKNIQYF.

As regards this clonotype: A far larger clone differs by one base, so this is likely a read error. The chain is built from TRBV7-2 and TRBJ2-7; D is possibly TRBD2 (5 bases). The CDR3 covers 14 residues. The germline CDR1 and CDR2 sequences are SGHTA and FQGNSA. CDR3 in amino acids: CAGSLLLVPYEQYF. CDR3 coding DNA: TGTGCCGGCAGCTTATTACTAGTCCCCTACGAGCAGTACTTC.

This chain uses TRBV6-1 with TRBJ1-2; D not certain. From germline, CDR1 is MNHNS and CDR2 SASEGT. This CDR3 is built from 12 residues. V was clipped by 5 bases and J by 5 bases, with 9 bases between them. The CDR3 here is CASSTRVYGYTF. In DNA form, the CDR3 reads TGTGCCAGCAGTACGAGGGTTTATGGCTACACCTTC.

J is TRBJ1-1 and V is TRBV18; a possible D gene is TRBD1 (6 bases). Trimming pared 5 bases from V and 3 bases from J, leaving 13 bases between. The CDR3 extends over 14 amino acids. Germline V lookup: CDR1 KGHSH, CDR2 LQKENI. The CDR3 region is CASSYRDFYTEAFF. CDR3 sequence (DNA): TGTGCCAGCTCATACAGGGATTTCTACACTGAAGCTTTCTTT.

This clonotype was seen many times. This rearrangement joins TRBV6-9 to TRBJ2-7; 9 bases are a match to TRBD2. After removal of 3 bases from V and 6 bases from J, the junction contained 6 bases not matched to a gene. The CDR3 runs to 14 residues. Germline V gene sequence: CDR1 MNHGY, CDR2 SVAAGI. The CDR3 sequence is CASSYVAGGGEQYF. The CDR3 DNA follows: TGTGCCAGCAGTTACGTGGCGGGAGGGGGCGAGCAGTACTTC.

V usage is TRBV5-1 and J usage is TRBJ2-1, with 9 bases identical to TRBD2. V shed 0 bases, J shed 5 bases, and the junction held 3 bases outside the gene matches. The CDR3 consists of 15 residues. The germline V gene encodes CDR1 SGHRS and CDR2 YFSETQ. The chain's CDR3 is CASSLGGRADNEQFF. CDR3 sequence (DNA): TGCGCCAGCAGCTTGGGCGGGAGGGCCGACAATGAGCAGTTCTTC. Complete variable domain (other parts from reference TRBV5-1 and TRBJ2-1): KAGVTQTPRYLIKTRGQQVTLSCSPISGHRSVSWYQQTPGQGLQFLFEYFSETQRNKGNFPGRFSGRQFSNSRSEMNVSTLELGDSALYLCASSLGGRADNEQFFGPGTRLTVL.

The sample holds many counts of this clonotype. The V gene is TRBV28, the J gene TRBJ2-1; 7 bases map to TRBD2. V was pared by 6 bases and J by 14 bases, with 10 bases of the junction left unmatched. Germline CDR1 reads MDHEN; CDR2 reads SYDVKM. The CDR3 contains 12 residues. In DNA form, the CDR3 reads TGTGCCAGCAGCCGACCAGGACTAGAAAAGTTCTTC. It encodes CASSRPGLEKFF.

Points on this clonotype: A far more abundant clone sits one base away, making this likely a read error. The gene calls are TRBV2 and TRBJ2-1; D gene ambiguous. V dropped 6 bases and J dropped 11 bases, with 8 bases sitting between them. This CDR3 has 10 amino acids. Germline V gene lookup returns CDR1 SNHLY and CDR2 FYNNEI. The CDR3 spells CASSGDKQFF. CDR3 in DNA: TGTGCCAGCAGCGGCGACAAGCAGTTCTTC.

This clonotype was seen many times. The chain recombines TRBV19 with TRBJ2-2; 9 bases agree with TRBD2. J was trimmed by 7 bases and V by 7 bases; bases with no gene match: 13. This CDR3 has 16 residues. Germline CDR1 and CDR2: LNHDA and SQIVND (reference sequence). The CDR3 loop reads CASTLSGRPWGGELFF. DNA for the CDR3: TGTGCCAGTACCCTGAGCGGGAGGCCCTGGGGCGGGGAGCTGTTTTTT.

This clonotype was seen repeatedly, ten times or more. This chain joins TRBV11-2 and TRBJ2-2; D unresolved. The CDR3 loop spans 14 amino acids. Germline CDR1 reads SGHAT; CDR2 reads FQNNGV. The ends were cut back, 3 bases at V and 4 bases at J, with 9 bases in the middle. CDR3 nucleotides: TGTGCCAGCAGCTTGAACATTGGCACCGGGGAGCTGTTTTTT. This sequence encodes CASSLNIGTGELFF.

The V call is TRBV19, the J call TRBJ1-4; TRBD1 is a possible D gene (5 bases). The ends were cut back, 1 base at V and 6 bases at J, with 12 bases in the middle. CDR3 length: 15 residues. Germline V gives CDR1 LNHDA, CDR2 SQIVND (reference sequence). The CDR3 coding sequence is TGTGCCAGTAGTATAGGTGGCGCGGGGGATGAAAAACTGTTTTTT. Translation gives CASSIGGAGDEKLFF. The variable domain in full, with the rest retrieved from reference TRBV19 and TRBJ1-4, is DGGITQSPKYLFRKEGQNVTLSCEQNLNHDAMYWYRQDPGQGLRLIYYSQIVNDFQKGDIAEGYSVSREKKESFPLTVTSAQKNPTAFYLCASSIGGAGDEKLFFGSGTQLSVL.

The rearrangement joins TRBV11-2 to TRBJ2-7; D is perhaps TRBD1 (6 bases). The CDR3 covers 14 residues. Per germline, CDR1 SGHAT and CDR2 FQNNGV. V lost 8 bases and J lost 5, with 19 bases in between. The CDR3 is CASSPPGQPDEQYF. The CDR3 region has the DNA TGTGCCAGCTCCCCTCCGGGACAACCCGACGAGCAGTACTTC. Full variable domain (outside the CDR3, taken from reference TRBV11-2 and TRBJ2-7): EAGVAQSPRYKIIEKRQSVAFWCNPISGHATLYWYQQILGQGPKLLIQFQNNGVVDDSQLPKDRFSAERLKGVDSTLKIQPAKLEDSAVYLCASSPPGQPDEQYFGPGTRLTVT.

There are a few counts of this clonotype. The chain recombines TRBV29-1 with TRBJ1-5; no firm D call. The CDR3 has 13 residues. The V and J ends lost 7 bases and 0 bases respectively, with 10 bases between them. CDR1 is SQVTM, CDR2 ANQGSEA, per germline. The CDR3 DNA follows: TGCAGCGCCTTCAAATATAGCAATCAGCCCCAGCATTTT. The encoded protein is CSAFKYSNQPQHF.